A selection of T cell receptor beta chains follows, all from one sample in a study of blood T cell repertoires in COVID-19. Libraries were prepared by immunoSEQ multiplex PCR; TCRdb keeps only in-frame clonotypes and omits some of them. This sample carries some 220,000 clones, roughly 85% of them seen once, and the ten largest clones take roughly 5%. The specimen was peripheral blood. The receptors stem from a man aged 50-59 years with COVID-19, enrolled during active disease. Both conserved end residues are part of each CDR3. A D gene is named only where the DNA matches it firmly. Where a row states a size, it is once, few, many or the class of an expanded clone; other rows omit it.

.,.,TRBJ2-5,TRBV3-1/TRBV3-2,TGTGCCAGCAGCAGGAGGAGAGCGGGTCGGCAAGAGACCCAGTACTTC,CASSRRRAGRQETQYF
TRBD1,.,TRBJ2-7,TRBV4-2,TGTGCCAGCAGCCAAGATCCCACCCAGGGGGCCTACGAGCAGTACTTC,CASSQDPTQGAYEQYF
.,.,TRBJ2-3,TRBV5-5,TGTGCCAGCAGCCAAGGGGCAGATACGCAGTATTTT,CASSQGADTQYF
TRBD1,.,TRBJ1-6,TRBV30,TGTGCCTGGAGTGTTACGGGACAGGGCCCTTCCCTCCACTTT,CAWSVTGQGPSLHF
TRBD1,.,TRBJ2-7,TRBV6-2/TRBV6-3,TGTGCCAGCAGCTGGGACAGGTTAACCTACGAGCAGTACTTC,CASSWDRLTYEQYF
TRBD2,.,TRBJ2-7,TRBV30,TGTGCCTGGAGTGTAAAACTGCCCTCGCTCGGGACTAGCGTCTACGAGCAGTACTTC,CAWSVKLPSLGTSVYEQYF
TRBD1,.,TRBJ1-2,TRBV11-1,TGTGCCAGCAGCTCCGAGACAGGGACCAAACTCTATGGCTACACCTTC,CASSSETGTKLYGYTF
TRBD1,once,TRBJ1-2,TRBV3-1/TRBV3-2,TGTGCCAGCAGCAACTCCGGGACAGGAGCCTATGGCTACACCTTC,CASSNSGTGAYGYTF
TRBD1,.,TRBJ1-2,TRBV6-2/TRBV6-3,TGTGCCAGCAGTGCGACAGGGGTGGGCGGCTACACCTTC,CASSATGVGGYTF
.,.,TRBJ2-7,TRBV4-2,TGTGCCAGCAGCCAAGATTCCAGGTACGAGCAGTACTTC,CASSQDSRYEQYF
.,.,TRBJ1-4,TRBV15,TGTGCCACCAGCAGAGTGGCAGGGAATGAAAAACTGTTTTTT,CATSRVAGNEKLFF
TRBD1,.,TRBJ2-1,TRBV7-9,TGTGCCAGCAGCGAAAGGGACAGGGTCTACAATGAGCAGTTCTTC,CASSERDRVYNEQFF
.,once,TRBJ2-1,TRBV11-2,TGTGCCAGCAGCGCCGCCCCGGCAGGGTACAATGAGCAGTTCTTC,CASSAAPAGYNEQFF
.,once,TRBJ2-1,TRBV20-1,TGCAGTGCTAGAGGTCTCGATGAGCAGTTCTTC,CSARGLDEQFF
TRBD2,.,TRBJ2-3,TRBV5-1,TGCGCCAGCAGACCCCGGGGGGGTAACACAGATACGCAGTATTTT,CASRPRGGNTDTQYF
TRBD1,.,TRBJ1-2,TRBV5-6,TGTGCCAGCAGCCAAGGGACAGGACCCTATGGCTACACCTTC,CASSQGTGPYGYTF
.,.,TRBJ1-6,TRBV3-1/TRBV3-2,TGTGCCAGCACCCAAAGTCAGGGGCATTCACCCCTCCACTTT,CASTQSQGHSPLHF
TRBD1,.,TRBJ1-5,TRBV7-6,TGTGCCAGCAGCCCAAGGGTAAGGACAGGGAGAAATCAGCCCCAGCATTTT,CASSPRVRTGRNQPQHF
TRBD2,.,TRBJ2-2,TRBV2,TGTGCCAGCAGTAAAATAGCGGGGAGCACCGGGGAGCTGTTTTTT,CASSKIAGSTGELFF
.,.,TRBJ2-5,TRBV30,TGTGCCTGGAGTGTACTTGGCAGGGAGGATCGGGAGACCCAGTACTTC,CAWSVLGREDRETQYF
TRBD1,once,TRBJ1-3,TRBV3-1/TRBV3-2,TGTGCCAGCAGCCAAGAGGGGACAGGCGGAAACACCATATATTTT,CASSQEGTGGNTIYF
.,.,TRBJ1-1,TRBV5-1,TGCGCCAGCAGCTTGGGAGGGGGTGGGAGAACTGAAGCTTTCTTT,CASSLGGGGRTEAFF
.,.,TRBJ1-3,TRBV3-1/TRBV3-2,TGTGCCAGCAGCCAGGCAGGGGCCCTCTCTGGAAACACCATATATTTT,CASSQAGALSGNTIYF
TRBD1,.,TRBJ2-5,TRBV19,TGTGCCAGTAGGGTCAGGGGGCAGGAGACCCAGTACTTC,CASRVRGQETQYF
.,.,TRBJ1-2,TRBV2,TGTGCCAGCAGTGGTTCGGGGGGGGTTCCTTATGGCTACACCTTC,CASSGSGGVPYGYTF
TRBD2,.,TRBJ2-3,TRBV5-1,TGCGCCAGCAGGCTAGCGGTGACTGACACAGATACGCAGTATTTT,CASRLAVTDTDTQYF